Presented here are 7 T cell receptor beta chains from one specimen sequenced in a study of CD8+ T cells in alopecia areata. Treatment denoted: oral pan-JAK inhibitor, 5-10 mg twice daily. Isolated RNA was reverse transcribed into cDNA used as the sequencing template. Profiling relied on immunoSEQ multiplex PCR, and the TCRdb table lists in-frame clones only, not all of them. The data hold about 190,000 clones, with approximately 57% observed a single time. Sequenced material: CD4+ T cells sorted from blood, taken at week 24, from a patient treated with tofacitinib. Every receptor here comes from a human donor with alopecia areata.

A few counts support this clone. The chain is built from TRBV14 and TRBJ2-1; no clear D. Germline-derived CDR1 and CDR2 are SGHDN and FVKESK. The CDR3 spans 13 residues. Trimming removed 1 base at V and 6 bases at J, with 7 bases between. In DNA form, the CDR3 reads TGTGCCAGCAGCCAAGTGTTGGGCAATGAGCAGTTCTTC. Translating it yields CASSQVLGNEQFF.

To note about this clone: Other DNA sequences in this sample translate to the same CDR3. The V gene is TRBV25-1, the J gene TRBJ2-7; D may correspond to TRBD1 or TRBD2 (5 bases each). Germline V gene data show CDR1 as MGHDK and CDR2 as SYGVNS. This CDR3 region has 13 residues. Deletions cut 0 bases from V and 10 bases from J, with 13 bases between. CDR3 DNA sequence: TGTGCCAGCAGTGAATACGGGGCTGGCGAACAGTACTTC. Its protein is CASSEYGAGEQYF.

In its sample, this clone was seen a few times. The J gene is TRBJ2-1, the V gene TRBV29-1, with TRBD2 matching over 8 bases. Germline loops: CDR1 SQVTM, CDR2 ANQGSEA. This CDR3 has 15 residues. The J segment lost 7 bases and the V segment lost 4 bases, leaving 12 bases of the junction unmatched. This chain's CDR3 is CSVARLASPGNEQFF. CDR3 DNA: TGCAGCGTTGCCCGACTAGCGTCCCCAGGGAATGAGCAGTTCTTC.

This clone has just a few counts. The chain links TRBV9 to TRBJ2-3; 9 bases match TRBD2. The CDR3 is 17 residues long. V was pared by 3 bases and J by 3 bases, with 11 bases of the junction left unmatched. Germline V CDR1 and CDR2: SGDLS, YYNGEE. Here the CDR3 reads CASSGNSGGYSTDTQYF. The CDR3 DNA follows: TGTGCCAGCAGCGGCAATAGCGGGGGTTACAGTACAGATACGCAGTATTTT. Variable domain in full (rest from reference TRBV9 and TRBJ2-3): DSGVTQTPKHLITATGQRVTLRCSPRSGDLSVYWYQQSLDQGLQFLIQYYNGEERAKGNILERFSAQQFPDLHSELNLSSLELGDSALYFCASSGNSGGYSTDTQYFGPGTRLTVL.

This clone was counted only a few times. This rearrangement joins TRBV18 to TRBJ2-7; TRBD2 matches at 8 bases. This CDR3 has 16 amino acids. CDR1 and CDR2 (germline): KGHSH, LQKENI. V dropped 2 bases and J dropped 1; count of bases not matched to a gene: 7. In DNA form, the CDR3 reads TGTGCCAGCTCACCAGGGAGTAGCGGGGATTCCTACGAGCAGTACTTC. It specifies CASSPGSSGDSYEQYF.

The chain has TRBV19 and TRBJ2-3; 7 nucleotides agree with TRBD1. Germline V gives CDR1 LNHDA, CDR2 SQIVND (reference sequence). The CDR3 has 16 residues. The junction had 10 bases not matched to a gene; V was cut back by 6 bases and J by 1 base. Written as DNA, the CDR3 is TGTGCCAGTAGCCCCCTCGTAGGGGGCCGCACAGATACGCAGTATTTT. The encoded protein is CASSPLVGGRTDTQYF.

This chain connects TRBV15 to TRBJ1-1; 10 bases map to TRBD1. CDR3 length: 15 residues. V gave up 6 bases and J gave up 4 bases; unmatched junction bases: 8. Germline-derived CDR1 and CDR2 are LNHNV and YYDKDF (reference sequence). The CDR3 loop is CATRRDRGVGTEAFF. As DNA, the CDR3 is TGTGCCACCAGGAGGGACAGGGGAGTGGGCACTGAAGCTTTCTTT.